This passage covers 5 T cell receptor beta chains from one sample sequenced in a study of T cell repertoires in cytomegalovirus infection (dated by TCRdb to between 2018 and 2020). These receptors lack a known antigen. The sample's treatment or condition label, decoded: in vitro stimulation with specific CMV peptide epitopes to enrich CMV-specific T cells. TCRdb records Illumina HiSeq 1500 as the sequencer. The public reads were quality trimmed at Q25 with fastp and then assembled into clones with MiXCR by TCRdb, keeping productive beta chains. For every CDR3 protein sequence, its rows merge into one entry that carries the most common genes and DNA. The sample has about half a million distinct CDR3 sequences on record, 33% of them singletons. Under 20% of the sample is in the top ten clones. Sample: cultured PBMCs, taken from culture after CMV antigen stimulation. These receptors were obtained from a human donor in good health (CMV status not recorded). Some clones in this sample may be carry-over from other donors' samples.

This sequence joins TRBV6-2 or TRBV6-3 and TRBJ1-5; no reliable D call. There are 13 residues in the CDR3. With 6 bases removed from V and 2 bases from J, the gap between germline ends came to 8 bases. Germline V lookup: CDR1 MNHEY, CDR2 SVGEGT. CDR3 DNA sequence: TGTGCCAGCAGGAGGGCGGGCAATCAGCCCCAGCATTTT. Translation gives CASRRAGNQPQHF.

This clonotype was recorded at least ten times. The chain joins TRBV7-2 to TRBJ1-2; 8 nucleotides align to TRBD1. The trim removed 5 bases at V and 7 bases at J, leaving 6 bases unmatched. The CDR3 runs to 13 residues. CDR1 is SGHTA, CDR2 FQGNSA, per germline. The DNA of the CDR3 is TGTGCCAGCAGCCGGACAGGGCTGACTGGCTACACCTTC. Translated: CASSRTGLTGYTF.

V gene TRBV7-8 combines with J gene TRBJ2-7; 10 positions agree with TRBD2. Germline CDR1 reads SGHVS; CDR2 reads FQNEAQ. V lost 4 bases and J lost 2; bases outside the gene matches: 5. The CDR3 extends over 15 amino acids. CDR3: CASSSTSGKTYEQYF. Written as DNA, the CDR3 is TGTGCCAGCAGCTCCACTAGCGGGAAAACCTACGAGCAGTACTTC.

This clonotype was counted only a few times. The chain couples TRBV2 to TRBJ1-1; no reliable D call. The germline CDR1 and CDR2 sequences are SNHLY and FYNNEI. V lost 7 bases, J lost 4 bases, and 10 bases lay in between. The CDR3 contains 12 residues. Here the CDR3 DNA reads TGTGCCAGCACAGAGGGAGGCACTGAAGCTTTCTTT. Protein product: CASTEGGTEAFF.

Ten or more counts support this clonotype. The chain links TRBV7-9 to TRBJ1-2; D unclear. The V and J ends lost 4 bases and 4 bases respectively, with 19 bases between them. The CDR3 is made up of 16 amino acids. Germline V gene data show CDR1 as SEHNR and CDR2 as FQNEAQ (reference sequence). The CDR3: CASSSPEERAVYGYTF. The CDR3 DNA follows: TGTGCCAGCAGCTCGCCGGAGGAGAGGGCCGTCTATGGCTACACCTTC. Combining the CDR3 with reference TRBV7-9 and TRBJ1-2 gives the whole variable domain DTGVSQNPRHKITKRGQNVTFRCDPISEHNRLYWYRQTLGQGPEFLTYFQNEAQLEKSRLLSDRFSAERPKGSFSTLEIQRTEQGDSAMYLCASSSPEERAVYGYTFGSGTRLTVV.